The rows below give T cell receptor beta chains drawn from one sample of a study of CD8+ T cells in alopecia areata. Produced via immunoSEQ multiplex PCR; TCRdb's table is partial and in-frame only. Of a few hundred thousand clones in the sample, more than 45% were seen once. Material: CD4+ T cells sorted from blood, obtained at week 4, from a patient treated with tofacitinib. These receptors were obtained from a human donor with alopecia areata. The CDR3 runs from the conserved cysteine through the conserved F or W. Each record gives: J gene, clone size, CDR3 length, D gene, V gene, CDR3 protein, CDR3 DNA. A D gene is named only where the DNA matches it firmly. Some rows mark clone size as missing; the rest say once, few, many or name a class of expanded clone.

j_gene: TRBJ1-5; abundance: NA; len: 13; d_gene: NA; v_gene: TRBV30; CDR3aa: CAWSKSPNQPQHF; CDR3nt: TGTGCCTGGAGTAAGAGTCCCAATCAGCCCCAGCATTTT
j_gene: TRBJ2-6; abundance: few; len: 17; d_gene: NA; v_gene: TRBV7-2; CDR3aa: CASSLYQGSSGANVLTF; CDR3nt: TGTGCCAGCAGCTTATATCAGGGTTCCTCTGGGGCCAACGTCCTGACTTTC
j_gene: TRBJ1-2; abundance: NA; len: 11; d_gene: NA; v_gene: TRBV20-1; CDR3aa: CSASDSYGYTF; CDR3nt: TGCAGTGCTAGTGACAGTTATGGCTACACCTTC
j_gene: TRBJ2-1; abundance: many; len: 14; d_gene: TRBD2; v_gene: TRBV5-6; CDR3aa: CASSSTTSANEQFF; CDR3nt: TGTGCCAGCAGCTCCACGACTAGCGCGAATGAGCAGTTCTTC
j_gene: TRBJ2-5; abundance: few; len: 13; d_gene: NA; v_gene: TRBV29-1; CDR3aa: CSVETDGLGTQYF; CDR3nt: TGCAGCGTTGAAACCGACGGACTGGGGACCCAGTACTTC
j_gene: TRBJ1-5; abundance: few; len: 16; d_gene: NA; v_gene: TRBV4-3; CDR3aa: CASSQDFGGGNQPQHF; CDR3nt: TGCGCCAGCAGCCAAGATTTCGGGGGAGGCAATCAGCCCCAGCATTTT
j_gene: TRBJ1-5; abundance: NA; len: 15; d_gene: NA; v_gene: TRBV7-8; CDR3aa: CASSPLTGAGQPQHF; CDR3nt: TGTGCCAGCAGCCCTCTTACGGGGGCGGGTCAGCCCCAGCATTTT
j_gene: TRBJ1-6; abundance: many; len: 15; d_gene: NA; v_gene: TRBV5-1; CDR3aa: CASSLGDTNNSPLHF; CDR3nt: TGCGCCAGCAGCTTGGGGGACACCAATAATTCACCCCTCCACTTT
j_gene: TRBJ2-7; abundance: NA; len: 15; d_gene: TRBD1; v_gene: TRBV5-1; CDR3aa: CASTVTWTGDYEQYF; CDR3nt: TGCGCCAGCACGGTGACCTGGACAGGGGACTACGAGCAGTACTTC
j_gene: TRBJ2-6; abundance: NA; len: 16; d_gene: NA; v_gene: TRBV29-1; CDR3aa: CSVEGVRGGGANVLTF; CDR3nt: TGCAGCGTTGAAGGGGTGAGGGGAGGTGGGGCCAACGTCCTGACTTTC
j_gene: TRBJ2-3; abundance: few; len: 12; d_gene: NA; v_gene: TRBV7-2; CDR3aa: CASSFMGDTQYF; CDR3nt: TGTGCCAGCAGCTTCATGGGAGATACGCAGTATTTT
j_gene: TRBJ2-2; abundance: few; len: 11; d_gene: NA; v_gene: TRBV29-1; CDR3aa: CSASNTGELFF; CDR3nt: TGCAGCGCGTCGAACACCGGGGAGCTGTTTTTT
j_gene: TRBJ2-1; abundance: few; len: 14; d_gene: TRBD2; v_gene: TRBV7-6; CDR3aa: CASSEPGLYNEQFF; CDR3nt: TGTGCCAGCAGCGAACCGGGACTATACAATGAGCAGTTCTTC
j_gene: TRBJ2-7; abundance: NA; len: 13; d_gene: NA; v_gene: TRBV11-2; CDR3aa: CASSANPVYEQYF; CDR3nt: TGTGCCAGCAGCGCAAATCCCGTCTACGAGCAGTACTTC
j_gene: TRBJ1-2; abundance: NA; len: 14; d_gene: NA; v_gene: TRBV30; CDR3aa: CAWSPEVYNYGYTF; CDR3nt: TGTGCCTGGAGTCCCGAAGTCTATAACTATGGCTACACCTTC
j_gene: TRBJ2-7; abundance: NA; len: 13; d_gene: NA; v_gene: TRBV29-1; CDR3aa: CSVSSRGAYEQYF; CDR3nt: TGCAGCGTTTCCTCCCGAGGGGCCTACGAGCAGTACTTC
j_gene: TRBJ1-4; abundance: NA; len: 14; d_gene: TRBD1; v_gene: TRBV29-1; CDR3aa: CSVAQGVANEKLFF; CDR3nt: TGCAGCGTAGCCCAGGGGGTGGCTAATGAAAAACTGTTTTTT
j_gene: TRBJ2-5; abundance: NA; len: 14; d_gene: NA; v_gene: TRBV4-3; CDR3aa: CASSQESQGETQYF; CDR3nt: TGCGCCAGCAGCCAAGAGAGTCAGGGAGAGACCCAGTACTTC
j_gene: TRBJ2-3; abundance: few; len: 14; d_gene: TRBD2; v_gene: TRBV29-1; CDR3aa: CSAELAGGTDTQYF; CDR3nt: TGCAGCGCGGAACTAGCGGGGGGCACAGATACGCAGTATTTT
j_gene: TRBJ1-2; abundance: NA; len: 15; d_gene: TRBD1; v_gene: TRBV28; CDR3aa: CASSLIGTDLYGYTF; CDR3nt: TGTGCCAGCAGTTTAATCGGGACAGACCTCTATGGCTACACCTTC
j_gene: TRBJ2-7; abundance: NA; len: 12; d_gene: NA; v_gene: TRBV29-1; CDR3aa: CSVRPSSYEQYF; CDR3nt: TGCAGCGTTCGGCCCAGCTCCTACGAGCAGTACTTC
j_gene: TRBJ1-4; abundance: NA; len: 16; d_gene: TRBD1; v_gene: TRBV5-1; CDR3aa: CASSYGQGATNEKLFF; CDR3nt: TGCGCCAGCAGCTACGGACAGGGTGCAACTAATGAAAAACTGTTTTTT
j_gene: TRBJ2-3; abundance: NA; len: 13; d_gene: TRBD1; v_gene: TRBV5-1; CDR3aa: CASSRRGLDTQYF; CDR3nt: TGCGCCAGCAGCCGCAGGGGGCTGGATACGCAGTATTTT
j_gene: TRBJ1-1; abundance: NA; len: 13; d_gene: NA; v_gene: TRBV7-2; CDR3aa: CASSSKVVTEAFF; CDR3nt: TGTGCCAGCAGCTCTAAGGTGGTCACTGAAGCTTTCTTT
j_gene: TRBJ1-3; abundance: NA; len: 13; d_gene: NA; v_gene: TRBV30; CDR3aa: CACYRRLGNTIYF; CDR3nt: TGTGCCTGCTACAGAAGATTAGGGAACACCATATATTTT